This TCR beta chain emerged from a study of vaccination and CD4 T cells after COVID-19. J lost 4 bases, V lost 5 bases, and 7 bases had no gene match. This CDR3 has 13 residues. The germline V gene has CDR1 DFQATT and CDR2 SNEGSKA (reference sequence). Sample share makes this clonotype large. No antigen is known for it. Sequenced with the Oncomine TCR Beta short-read assay was DNA taken from cultured CD4+ T cells. In TCRdb, the PCR reads were re-called with MiXCR into one record per CDR3 protein. The sample shows roughly 17,000 distinct CDR3 sequences, approximately 55% of them seen only once. Treatment: roughly 11-day PBMC culture with coronavirus spike peptide pools or control peptides (ViraFEST assay).

The material sequenced was CD4+ T cells from blood, cultured in vitro. The TCR originated in a human donor who had recovered from COVID-19. The rearrangement links TRBV20-1 to TRBJ1-2; 7 nucleotides line up with TRBD1. The CDR3 DNA follows: TGCAGTGCTGGACAGGATGTTGGCTATGGCTACACCTTC. Its protein product is CSAGQDVGYGYTF.